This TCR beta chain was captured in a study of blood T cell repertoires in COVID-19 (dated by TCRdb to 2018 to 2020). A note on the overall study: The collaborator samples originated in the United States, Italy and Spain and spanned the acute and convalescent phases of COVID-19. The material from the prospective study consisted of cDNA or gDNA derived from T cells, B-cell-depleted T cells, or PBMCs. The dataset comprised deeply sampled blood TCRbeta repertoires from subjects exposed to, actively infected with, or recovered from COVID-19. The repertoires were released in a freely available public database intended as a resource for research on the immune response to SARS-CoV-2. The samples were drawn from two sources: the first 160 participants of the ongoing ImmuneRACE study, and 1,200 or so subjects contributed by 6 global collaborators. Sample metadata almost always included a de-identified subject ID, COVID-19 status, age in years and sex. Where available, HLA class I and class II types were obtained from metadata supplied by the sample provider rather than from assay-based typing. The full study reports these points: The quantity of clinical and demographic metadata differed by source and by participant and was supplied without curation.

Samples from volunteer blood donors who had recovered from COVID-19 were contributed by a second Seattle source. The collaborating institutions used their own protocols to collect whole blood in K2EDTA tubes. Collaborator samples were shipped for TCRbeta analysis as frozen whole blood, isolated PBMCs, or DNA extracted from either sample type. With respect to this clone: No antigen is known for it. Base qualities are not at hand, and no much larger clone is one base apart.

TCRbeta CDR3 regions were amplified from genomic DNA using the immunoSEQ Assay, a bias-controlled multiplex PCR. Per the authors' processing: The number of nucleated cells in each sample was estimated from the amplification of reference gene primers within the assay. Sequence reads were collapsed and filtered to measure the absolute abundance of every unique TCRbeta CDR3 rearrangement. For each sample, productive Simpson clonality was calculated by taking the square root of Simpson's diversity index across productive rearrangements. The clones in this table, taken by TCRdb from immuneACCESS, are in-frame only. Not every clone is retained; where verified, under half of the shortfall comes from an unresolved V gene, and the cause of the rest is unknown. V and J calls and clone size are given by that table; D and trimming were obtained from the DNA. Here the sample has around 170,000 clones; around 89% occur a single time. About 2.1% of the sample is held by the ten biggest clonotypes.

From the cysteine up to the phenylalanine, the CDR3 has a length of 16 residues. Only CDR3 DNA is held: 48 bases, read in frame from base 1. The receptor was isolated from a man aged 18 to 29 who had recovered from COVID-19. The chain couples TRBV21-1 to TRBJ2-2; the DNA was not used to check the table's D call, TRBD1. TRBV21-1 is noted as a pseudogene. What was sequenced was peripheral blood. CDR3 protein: CASSKGQGAEAGELFF. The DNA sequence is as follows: TGTGCCAGCAGCAAGGGACAGGGGGCGGAGGCCGGGGAGCTGTTTTTT.